This TCR beta chain appears in the sequencing data of a study of T cell clones after liver transplantation. Assay used: immunoSEQ multiplex PCR; TCRdb lists only in-frame clones, some missing. Among approximately 100,000 clones listed, about 80% were seen once. V was cut by 4 bases and J by 0 bases, with 10 bases left in between. The CDR3 is made up of 15 amino acids. CDR1 is MNHEY and CDR2 is SMNVEV in the germline V gene (reference sequence). This chain uses TRBV27 with TRBJ1-3, with a possible D match to TRBD1 (5 bases). This TCR was recovered from a human patient who received a liver transplant. A share of the T cells may be of graft donor origin. Here the sequenced sample was CD4+ T cells from blood, taken 45 to 50 months after liver transplant. The DNA of the CDR3 is TGTGCCAGCAGTTCAGGACACCCCTCTGGAAACACCATATATTTT. Translating it yields CASSSGHPSGNTIYF.